In this sample, the clone carrying this T cell receptor (beta chain) turned up a few times. What it binds is unknown. TCRdb's table, derived via immunoSEQ multiplex PCR, lists solely in-frame clones and lacks some. The sample includes thousands of clones, approximately 56% of them seen just once. The CDR3 consists of 15 residues. Looked up from germline, CDR1 is MNHEY and CDR2 is SVGAGI. Trimming removed 5 bases from V and 5 bases from J; junction bases left unmatched: 6. This entry comes from a study of T cells in tumors after PD-1 blockade. Study summary: Prior checkpoint blockade, systemic immunosuppressant use, or anti-cancer therapy within 4 weeks excluded patients. Some patients also took daily vismodegib 150 mg during anti-PD-1 treatment.

Squamous cell carcinoma tissue after treatment was collected an average of 31 days into therapy. Findings of the study overall: Clonal replacement, not reinvigoration, is suggested for expanded exhausted CD8+ clones after therapy.

The chain carries TRBV6-5 and TRBJ2-2; 9 bases agree with TRBD1. This specimen was tumor tissue, taken after anti-PD-1 treatment. This TCR came from a human donor with cutaneous squamous cell carcinoma. The CDR3 protein is CASSPWTGVTGELFF. The CDR3, as DNA: TGTGCCAGCAGTCCCTGGACAGGGGTTACCGGGGAGCTGTTTTTT.